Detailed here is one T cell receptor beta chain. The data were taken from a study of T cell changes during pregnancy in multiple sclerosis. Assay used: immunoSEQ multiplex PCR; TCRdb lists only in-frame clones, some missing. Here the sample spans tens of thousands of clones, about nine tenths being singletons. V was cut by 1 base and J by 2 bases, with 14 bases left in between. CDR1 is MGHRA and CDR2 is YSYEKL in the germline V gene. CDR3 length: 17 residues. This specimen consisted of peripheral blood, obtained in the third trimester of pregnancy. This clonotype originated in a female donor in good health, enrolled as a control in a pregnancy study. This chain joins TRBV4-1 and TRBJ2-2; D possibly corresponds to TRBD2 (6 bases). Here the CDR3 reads CASSQVRDSPNTGELFF. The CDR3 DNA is TGCGCCAGCAGCCAAGTCCGGGACTCCCCCAACACCGGGGAGCTGTTTTTT.